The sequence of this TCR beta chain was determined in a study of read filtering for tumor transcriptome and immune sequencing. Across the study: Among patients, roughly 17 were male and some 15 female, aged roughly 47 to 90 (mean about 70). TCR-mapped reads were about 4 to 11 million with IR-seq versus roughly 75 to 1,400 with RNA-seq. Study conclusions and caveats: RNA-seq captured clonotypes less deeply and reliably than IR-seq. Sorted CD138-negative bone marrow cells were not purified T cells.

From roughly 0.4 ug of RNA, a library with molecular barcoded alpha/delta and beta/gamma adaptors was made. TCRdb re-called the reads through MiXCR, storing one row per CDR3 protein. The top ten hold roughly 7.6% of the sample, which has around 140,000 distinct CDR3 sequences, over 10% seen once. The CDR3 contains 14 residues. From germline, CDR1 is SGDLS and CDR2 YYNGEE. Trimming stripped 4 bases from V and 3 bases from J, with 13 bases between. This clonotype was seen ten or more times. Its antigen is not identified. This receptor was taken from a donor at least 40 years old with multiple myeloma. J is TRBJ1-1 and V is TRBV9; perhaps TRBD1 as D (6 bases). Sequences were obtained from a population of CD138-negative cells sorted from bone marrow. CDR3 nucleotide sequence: TGTGCCAGCAGCTCGGGACAAACGCACACTGAAGCTTTCTTT. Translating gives CASSSGQTHTEAFF.